This TCR beta chain was documented in a study of human T cells and chemical hapten exposure. Single cDNA molecules in the library carried unique molecular identifiers attached during preparation. TCRdb fed the 5' RACE reads into MiXCR, producing one record per CDR3 protein. The sample holds approximately 80,000 distinct CDR3 sequences, around 15% seen once. Unmatched junction bases numbered 10, after V lost 5 bases and J lost 4 bases. Germline V gene sequence: CDR1 SGHRS, CDR2 YFSETQ. The CDR3 loop spans 16 amino acids. Unfractionated whole blood yielded the extracted total RNA. The clonotype originates from a female donor in good health. J is TRBJ1-2 and V is TRBV5-1; 11 bases agree with TRBD1. The CDR3 here is CASSSNPGTGGYGYTF. The CDR3 DNA reads TGCGCCAGCAGTTCTAATCCCGGGACAGGGGGCTATGGCTACACCTTC.